This is a list of T cell receptor beta chains from one sample in a study of persistence of HIV-infected CD4 T cells. Method: immunoSEQ multiplex PCR; TCRdb's copy keeps in-frame clones and lacks some. The sample lists 35,000 to 50,000 clones; roughly nine tenths were seen once. These TCRs' antigens remain unknown. Material: CD4+ T cells sorted from PBMCs after roughly 18-hour stimulation, obtained from a patient who received antiretroviral therapy. The receptor set was obtained from an adult man with HIV who was CMV-seropositive. The CDR3 runs from the conserved cysteine through the conserved F or W. D genes are given only for firm matches. Clone size is given for some rows only: seen once, a few or many times, or a class if the clone is expanded.

V	D	J	size	CDR3	DNA
TRBV18	-	TRBJ2-3	-	CASAWDPPDTQYF	TGTGCCAGTGCCTGGGACCCTCCTGATACGCAGTATTTT
TRBV7-6	-	TRBJ2-4	-	CASSLSNTAKLQYF	TGTGCCAGCAGCTTATCCAACACCGCTAAGCTTCAGTACTTC
TRBV19	TRBD2	TRBJ2-7	-	CASSAPGGGREQYF	TGTGCCAGTAGTGCCCCCGGGGGGGGCAGAGAGCAGTACTTC
TRBV28	TRBD1	TRBJ2-3	-	CASSLRDRVSTDTQYF	TGTGCCAGCAGTTTAAGGGACAGGGTCTCCACAGATACGCAGTATTTT
TRBV5-1	TRBD1	TRBJ1-4	-	CASSADRGEKLFF	TGCGCCAGCAGCGCGGACAGGGGTGAAAAACTGTTTTTT
TRBV5-1	-	TRBJ1-2	-	CASSPIDSPVLGYTF	TGCGCCAGCAGCCCGATCGACAGTCCCGTCCTTGGCTACACCTTC
TRBV15	-	TRBJ1-1	-	CATSRDTSGPGHEAFF	TGTGCCACCAGCAGAGATACTTCGGGGCCGGGGCATGAAGCTTTCTTT
TRBV9	TRBD2	TRBJ2-7	-	CASSNRDYIYEQYF	TGTGCCAGCAGCAACCGGGACTATATCTACGAGCAGTACTTC
TRBV10-2	TRBD1	TRBJ2-1	-	CASTKTPGQGVGNEQFF	TGCGCCAGCACCAAAACTCCGGGACAGGGTGTCGGGAATGAGCAGTTCTTC
TRBV2	TRBD1	TRBJ1-1	few	CASSVDRGRLGTEAFF	TGTGCCAGCAGTGTTGACAGGGGGCGACTGGGCACTGAAGCTTTCTTT
TRBV19	TRBD2	TRBJ2-3	-	CASSIRTSGDFTDTQYF	TGTGCCAGTAGTATCAGGACTAGCGGGGATTTCACAGATACGCAGTATTTT